This T cell receptor beta chain was sequenced for a study of low-dose radiotherapy and immunotherapy resistance in tumors. Time point described: after trial treatment. Treatment defined: LDRT plus nivolumab, ipilimumab, low-dose cyclophosphamide and aspirin (RACIN trial). Trimming pared 2 bases from V and 3 bases from J, leaving 17 bases between. The CDR3 is made up of 16 amino acids. CDR1 DFQATT and CDR2 SNEGSKA come from the germline V gene (reference sequence). TRAV- and TRBV-specific primers primed first-strand cDNA, covering alpha and beta chains. Both a constant-region primer and a V-primer adapter served to amplify TCRs across roughly 20 PCR cycles. TCRdb used MiXCR to reprocess the reads, holding one entry per CDR3 protein. The sample lists 95,000 to 100,000 distinct CDR3 sequences, under 25% occurring once.

The V and J genes are TRBV20-1 and TRBJ2-1; D may be TRBD2 (5 bases). The TCR was taken from a male donor with prostate cancer. The starting material was PBMCs, obtained after low-dose radiotherapy plus immunotherapy. CDR3 amino acids: CSARRRPGNYYNEQFF. In DNA, the CDR3 is TGCAGTGCTAGAAGGAGGCCAGGCAATTACTACAATGAGCAGTTCTTC.